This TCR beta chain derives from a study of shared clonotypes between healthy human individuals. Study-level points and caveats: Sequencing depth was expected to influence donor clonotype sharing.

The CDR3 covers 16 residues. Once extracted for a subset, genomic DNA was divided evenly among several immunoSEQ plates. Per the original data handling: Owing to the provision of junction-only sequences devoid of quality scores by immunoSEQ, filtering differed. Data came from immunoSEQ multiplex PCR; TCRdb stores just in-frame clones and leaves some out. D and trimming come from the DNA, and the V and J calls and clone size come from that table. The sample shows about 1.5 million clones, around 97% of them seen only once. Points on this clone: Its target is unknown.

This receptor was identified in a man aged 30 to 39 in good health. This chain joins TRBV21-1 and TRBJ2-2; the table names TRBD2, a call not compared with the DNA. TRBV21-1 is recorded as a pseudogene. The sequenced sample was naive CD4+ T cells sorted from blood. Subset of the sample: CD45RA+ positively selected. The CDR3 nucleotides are TGTGCCAGCAGCAAAGTGCGGGAATCGAACACCGGGGAGCTGTTTTTT. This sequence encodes CASSKVRESNTGELFF.